This is a list of T cell receptor beta chains from one sample in a study of T-cell reconstitution after alpha-beta-depleted transplantation in children. Each CDR3 protein is one row after TCRdb ran MiXCR on the PCR reads. The sample carries 300,000 to 350,000 distinct CDR3 sequences, roughly 21% recorded once. The starting material was PBMCs, mostly from graft donor cells, obtained 180 days after TCRalphabeta/CD19-depleted stem cell transplant. The receptors here all came from a male patient between 10 and 17 years old who had a stem cell transplant for acute lymphoblastic leukemia, so the T cells may come from the graft donor. Both conserved end residues are part of each CDR3. The D gene is left open where the match is weak. Where a row states a size, it is once, few, many or the class of an expanded clone; other rows omit it.

size	J	D	V	CDR3	DNA
once	TRBJ2-3	-	TRBV20-1	CSARVPSRPSTDTQYF	TGCAGTGCTAGGGTACCCTCCAGACCTAGCACAGATACGCAGTATTTT
-	TRBJ1-2	-	TRBV6-6	CARSYFIDSPIF	TGTGCCCGCAGTTACTTTATAGACAGCCCCATCTTC
-	TRBJ2-2	-	TRBV5-1	CASSFFANSGELFF	TGCGCCAGCAGCTTTTTCGCGAACAGCGGGGAGCTGTTTTTT
many	TRBJ1-1	-	TRBV5-1	CASSLGGADTEAFF	TGCGCCAGCAGCTTGGGGGGGGCGGACACTGAAGCTTTCTTT
many	TRBJ2-3	-	TRBV5-1	CASNWGDTQYF	TGCGCCAGCAATTGGGGCGATACGCAGTATTTT
-	TRBJ1-2	TRBD1	TRBV5-1	CASRAPGTDIYGYTF	TGCGCCAGCAGGGCCCCCGGGACAGACATTTATGGCTACACCTTC
-	TRBJ2-1	-	TRBV29-1	CSVDRGGDGNEQFF	TGCAGCGTTGATCGAGGGGGGGACGGGAATGAGCAGTTCTTC
few	TRBJ2-5	-	TRBV5-1	CASSSRGSRETQYF	TGCGCCAGCAGCTCCAGGGGCTCCAGAGAGACCCAGTACTTC
few	TRBJ2-7	-	TRBV5-1	CASSLNRRGSSYEQYF	TGCGCCAGCAGCTTAAACAGAAGGGGGAGCTCCTACGAGCAGTACTTC
few	TRBJ1-1	-	TRBV10-3	CAISDSFEAFF	TGTGCCATCAGTGACAGTTTTGAAGCTTTCTTT
few	TRBJ2-3	-	TRBV24-1	CATSDSGLYLTSTDTQYF	TGTGCCACCAGTGACTCGGGGCTGTACTTAACTAGCACAGATACGCAGTATTTT
few	TRBJ2-7	-	TRBV11-2	CASSLVPDHEQYF	TGTGCCAGCAGCTTAGTTCCAGACCACGAGCAGTACTTC